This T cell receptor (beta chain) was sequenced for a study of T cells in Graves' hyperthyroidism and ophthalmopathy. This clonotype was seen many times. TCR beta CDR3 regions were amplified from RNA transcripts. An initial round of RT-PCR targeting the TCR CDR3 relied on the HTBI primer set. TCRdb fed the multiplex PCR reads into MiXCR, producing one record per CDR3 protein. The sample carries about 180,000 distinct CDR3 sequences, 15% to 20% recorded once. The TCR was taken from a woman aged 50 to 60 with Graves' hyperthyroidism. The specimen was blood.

CDR3 protein: CASSGARYGYTF. In DNA, the CDR3 is TGTGCCAGTAGTGGGGCCCGCTATGGCTACACCTTC. The chain is built from TRBV19 and TRBJ1-2; maybe TRBD1 (5 bases). CDR3 length: 12 amino acids. The ends were cut back, 5 bases at V and 4 bases at J, with 8 bases in the middle. Looked up from germline, CDR1 is LNHDA and CDR2 is SQIVND (reference sequence).